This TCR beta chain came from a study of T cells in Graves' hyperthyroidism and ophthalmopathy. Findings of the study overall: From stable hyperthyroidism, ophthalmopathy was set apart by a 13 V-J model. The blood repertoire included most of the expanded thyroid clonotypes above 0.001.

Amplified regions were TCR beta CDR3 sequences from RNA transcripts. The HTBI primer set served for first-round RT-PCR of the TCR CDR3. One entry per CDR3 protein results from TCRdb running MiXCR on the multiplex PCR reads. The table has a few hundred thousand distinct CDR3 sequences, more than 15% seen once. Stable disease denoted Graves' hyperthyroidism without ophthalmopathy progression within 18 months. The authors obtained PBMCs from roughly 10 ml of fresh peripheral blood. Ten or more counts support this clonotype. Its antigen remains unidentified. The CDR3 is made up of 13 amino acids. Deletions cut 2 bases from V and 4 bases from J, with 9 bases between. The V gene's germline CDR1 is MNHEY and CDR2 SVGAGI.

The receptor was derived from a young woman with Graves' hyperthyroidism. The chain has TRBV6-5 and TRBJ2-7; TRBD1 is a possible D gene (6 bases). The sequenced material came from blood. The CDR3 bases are TGTGCCAGCAGTTACAACAGGGCTTACGAGCAGTACTTC. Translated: CASSYNRAYEQYF.